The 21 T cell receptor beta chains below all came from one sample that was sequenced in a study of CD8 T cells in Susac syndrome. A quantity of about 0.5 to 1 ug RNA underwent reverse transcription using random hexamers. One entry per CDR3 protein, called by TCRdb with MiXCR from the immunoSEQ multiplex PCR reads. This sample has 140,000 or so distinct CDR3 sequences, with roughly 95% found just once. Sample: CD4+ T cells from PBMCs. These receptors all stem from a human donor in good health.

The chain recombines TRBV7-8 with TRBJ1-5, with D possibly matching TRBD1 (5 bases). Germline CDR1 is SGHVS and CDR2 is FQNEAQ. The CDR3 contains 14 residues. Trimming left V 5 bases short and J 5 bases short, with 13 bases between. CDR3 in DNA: TGTGCCAGCAGCCTCTCGGGGGAATATCAGCCCCAGCATTTT. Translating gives CASSLSGEYQPQHF. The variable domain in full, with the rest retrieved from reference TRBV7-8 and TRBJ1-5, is GAGVSQSPRYKVAKRGQDVALRCDPISGHVSLFWYQQALGQGPEFLTYFQNEAQLDKSGLPSDRFFAERPEGSVSTLKIQRTQQEDSAVYLCASSLSGEYQPQHFGDGTRLSIL.

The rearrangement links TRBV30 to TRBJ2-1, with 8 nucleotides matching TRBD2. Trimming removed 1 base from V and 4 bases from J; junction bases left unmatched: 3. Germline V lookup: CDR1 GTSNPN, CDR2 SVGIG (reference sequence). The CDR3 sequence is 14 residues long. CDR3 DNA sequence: TGTGCCTGGAGTGGCAGACTAGCGTACAATGAGCAGTTCTTC. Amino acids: CAWSGRLAYNEQFF. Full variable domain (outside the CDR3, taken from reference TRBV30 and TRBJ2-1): SQTIHQWPATLVQPVGSPLSLECTVEGTSNPNLYWYRQAAGRGLQLLFYSVGIGQISSEVPQNLSASRPQDRQFILSSKKLLLSDSGFYLCAWSGRLAYNEQFFGPGTRLTVL.

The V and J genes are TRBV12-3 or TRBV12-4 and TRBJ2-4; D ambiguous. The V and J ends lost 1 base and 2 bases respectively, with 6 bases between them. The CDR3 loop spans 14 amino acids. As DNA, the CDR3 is TGTGCCAGCAGTTTAGGGACCACCAAAAACATTCAGTACTTC. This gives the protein CASSLGTTKNIQYF.

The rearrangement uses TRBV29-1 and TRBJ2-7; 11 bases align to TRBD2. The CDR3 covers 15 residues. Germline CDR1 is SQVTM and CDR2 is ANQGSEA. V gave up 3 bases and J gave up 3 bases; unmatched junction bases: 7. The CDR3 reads CSVDVGTSGSYEQYF. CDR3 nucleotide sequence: TGCAGCGTTGATGTCGGGACTAGCGGAAGCTACGAGCAGTACTTC.

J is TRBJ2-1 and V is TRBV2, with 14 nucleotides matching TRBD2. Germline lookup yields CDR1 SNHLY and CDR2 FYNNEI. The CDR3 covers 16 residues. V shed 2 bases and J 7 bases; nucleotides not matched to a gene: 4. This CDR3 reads CASSERGLAGANEQFF. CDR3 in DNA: TGTGCCAGCAGTGAACGGGGACTAGCGGGAGCTAATGAGCAGTTCTTC.

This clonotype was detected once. The CDR3 DNA sequence: TGCAGTGCTACATTAGCGGGACTCCTCTACGAGCAGTACTTC. This sequence encodes CSATLAGLLYEQYF. The chain links TRBV20-1 to TRBJ2-7; TRBD2 agrees at 8 bases. The J segment lost 3 bases and the V segment lost 4 bases, leaving 8 bases of the junction unmatched. The CDR3 length is 14 residues. CDR1 is DFQATT and CDR2 is SNEGSKA in the germline V gene (reference sequence).

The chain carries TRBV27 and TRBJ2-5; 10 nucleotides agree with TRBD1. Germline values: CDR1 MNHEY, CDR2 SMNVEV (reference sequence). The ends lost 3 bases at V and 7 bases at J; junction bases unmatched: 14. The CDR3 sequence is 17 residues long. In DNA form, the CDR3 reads TGTGCCAGCAGTTTTAGACCCTATCCGGGACAGGGGACGACCCAGTACTTC. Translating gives CASSFRPYPGQGTTQYF.

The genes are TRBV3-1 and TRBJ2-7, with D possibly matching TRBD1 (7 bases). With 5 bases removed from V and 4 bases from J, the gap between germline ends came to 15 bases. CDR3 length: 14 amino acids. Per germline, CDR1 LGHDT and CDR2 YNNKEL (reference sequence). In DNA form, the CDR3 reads TGTGCCAGCAGCGCGGGACAGATCACTTACGAGCAGTACTTC. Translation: CASSAGQITYEQYF.

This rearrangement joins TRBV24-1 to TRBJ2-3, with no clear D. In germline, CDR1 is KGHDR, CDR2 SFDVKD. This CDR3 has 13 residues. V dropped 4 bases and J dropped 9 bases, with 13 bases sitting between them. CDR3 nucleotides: TGTGCCACCAGTGAAGGGTGGGCCTCCACGCAGTATTTT. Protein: CATSEGWASTQYF.

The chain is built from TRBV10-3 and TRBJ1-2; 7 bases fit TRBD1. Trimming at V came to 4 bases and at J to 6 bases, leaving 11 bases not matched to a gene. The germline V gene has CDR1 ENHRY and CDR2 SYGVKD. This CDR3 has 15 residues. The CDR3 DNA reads TGTGCCATCAGTGGGGGGGCAGGGACAGCCCATGGCTACACCTTC. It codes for CAISGGAGTAHGYTF.

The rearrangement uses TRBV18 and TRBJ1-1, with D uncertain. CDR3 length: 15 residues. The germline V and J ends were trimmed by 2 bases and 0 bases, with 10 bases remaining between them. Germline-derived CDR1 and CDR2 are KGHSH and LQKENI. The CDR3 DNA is TGTGCCAGCTCACCAGGGATAGGCATGAACACTGAAGCTTTCTTT. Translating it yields CASSPGIGMNTEAFF.

As DNA, the CDR3 is TGCGCCAGCAGCCAAGACACGGTAACTGGTGGCTACACCTTC. The encoded protein is CASSQDTVTGGYTF. The chain links TRBV4-1 to TRBJ1-2; D is undetermined. This CDR3 region has 14 residues. The germline V gene has CDR1 MGHRA and CDR2 YSYEKL. Trimming cost V 0 bases and J 7 bases, with 12 bases left between them.

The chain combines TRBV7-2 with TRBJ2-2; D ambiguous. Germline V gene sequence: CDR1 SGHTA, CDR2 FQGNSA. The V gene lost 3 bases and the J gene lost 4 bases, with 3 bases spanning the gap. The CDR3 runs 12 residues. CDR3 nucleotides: TGTGCCAGCAGCTTTGTCACCGGGGAGCTGTTTTTT. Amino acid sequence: CASSFVTGELFF.

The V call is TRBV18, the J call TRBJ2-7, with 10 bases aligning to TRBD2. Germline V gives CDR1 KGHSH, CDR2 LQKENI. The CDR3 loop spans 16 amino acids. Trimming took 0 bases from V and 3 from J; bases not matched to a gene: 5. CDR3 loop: CASSPPGTSALYEQYF. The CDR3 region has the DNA TGTGCCAGCTCACCACCCGGGACTAGCGCACTCTACGAGCAGTACTTC.

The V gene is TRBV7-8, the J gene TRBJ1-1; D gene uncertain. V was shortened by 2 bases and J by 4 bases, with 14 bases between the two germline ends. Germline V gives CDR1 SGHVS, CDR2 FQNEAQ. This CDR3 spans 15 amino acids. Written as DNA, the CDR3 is TGTGCCAGCAGCTTAAGGCGGGGAACGGGCACTGAAGCTTTCTTT. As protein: CASSLRRGTGTEAFF.

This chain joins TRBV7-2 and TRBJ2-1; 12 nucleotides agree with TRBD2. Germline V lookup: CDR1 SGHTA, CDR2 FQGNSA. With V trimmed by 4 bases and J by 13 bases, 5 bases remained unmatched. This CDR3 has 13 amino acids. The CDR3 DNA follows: TGTGCCAGCAGCTCCCGGACTAGCGGGGTTCAGTTCTTC. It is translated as CASSSRTSGVQFF.

This CDR3 is CAISESENQPQHF. The CDR3 DNA is TGTGCCATCAGTGAGTCAGAGAATCAGCCCCAGCATTTT. The rearrangement joins TRBV10-3 to TRBJ1-5; unclear D gene. Trimming removed 0 bases from V and 4 bases from J, with 4 bases in between. The CDR3 is 13 amino acids. Looked up from germline, CDR1 is ENHRY and CDR2 is SYGVKD.

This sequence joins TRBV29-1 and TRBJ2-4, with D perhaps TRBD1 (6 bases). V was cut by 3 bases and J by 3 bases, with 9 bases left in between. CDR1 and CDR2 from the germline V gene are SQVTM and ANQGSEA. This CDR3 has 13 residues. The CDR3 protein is CSVDRGDKNIQYF. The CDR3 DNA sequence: TGCAGCGTTGACAGGGGTGACAAAAACATTCAGTACTTC.

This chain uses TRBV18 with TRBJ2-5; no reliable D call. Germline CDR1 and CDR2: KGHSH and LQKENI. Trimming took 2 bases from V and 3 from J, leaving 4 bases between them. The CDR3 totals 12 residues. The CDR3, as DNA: TGTGCCAGCTCACCATCAAAAGAGACCCAGTACTTC. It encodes CASSPSKETQYF.

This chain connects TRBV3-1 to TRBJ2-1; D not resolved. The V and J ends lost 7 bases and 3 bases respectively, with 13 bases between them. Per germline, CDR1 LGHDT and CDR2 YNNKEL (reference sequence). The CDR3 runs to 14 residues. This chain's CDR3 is CASTPSGSYNEQFF. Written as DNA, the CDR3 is TGTGCCAGCACCCCCTCGGGCAGCTACAATGAGCAGTTCTTC.

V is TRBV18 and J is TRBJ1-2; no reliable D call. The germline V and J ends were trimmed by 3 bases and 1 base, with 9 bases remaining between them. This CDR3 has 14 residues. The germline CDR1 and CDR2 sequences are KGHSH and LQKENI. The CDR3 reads CASSPLENNYGYTF. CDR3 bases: TGTGCCAGCTCACCTTTGGAAAATAACTATGGCTACACCTTC.